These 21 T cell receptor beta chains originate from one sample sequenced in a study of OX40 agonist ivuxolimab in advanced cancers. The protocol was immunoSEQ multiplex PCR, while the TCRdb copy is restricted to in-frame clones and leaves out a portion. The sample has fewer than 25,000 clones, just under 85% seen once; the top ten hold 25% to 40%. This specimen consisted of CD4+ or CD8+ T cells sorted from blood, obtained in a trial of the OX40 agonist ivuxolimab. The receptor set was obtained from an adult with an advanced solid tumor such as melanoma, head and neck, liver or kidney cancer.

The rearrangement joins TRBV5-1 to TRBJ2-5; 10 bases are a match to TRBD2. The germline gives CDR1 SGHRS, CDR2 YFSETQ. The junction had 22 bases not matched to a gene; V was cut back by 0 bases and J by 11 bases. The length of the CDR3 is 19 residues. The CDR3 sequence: CASSLGRTSGTYVPTQQYF. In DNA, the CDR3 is TGCGCCAGCAGCTTGGGAAGGACTAGCGGCACTTATGTCCCTACGCAGCAGTACTTC.

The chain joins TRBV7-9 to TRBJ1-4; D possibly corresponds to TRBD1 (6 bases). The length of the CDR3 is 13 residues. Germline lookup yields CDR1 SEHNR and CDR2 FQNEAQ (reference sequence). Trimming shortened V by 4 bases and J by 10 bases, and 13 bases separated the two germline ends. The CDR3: CASSSPLRGKLFF. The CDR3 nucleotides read TGTGCCAGCAGCTCCCCCCTCAGGGGAAAACTGTTTTTT.

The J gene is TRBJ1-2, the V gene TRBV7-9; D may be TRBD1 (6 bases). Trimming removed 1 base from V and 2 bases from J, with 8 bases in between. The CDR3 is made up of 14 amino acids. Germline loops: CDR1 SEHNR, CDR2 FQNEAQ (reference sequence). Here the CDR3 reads CASSLGTENYGYTF. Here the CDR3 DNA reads TGTGCCAGCAGCTTAGGGACAGAGAACTATGGCTACACCTTC.

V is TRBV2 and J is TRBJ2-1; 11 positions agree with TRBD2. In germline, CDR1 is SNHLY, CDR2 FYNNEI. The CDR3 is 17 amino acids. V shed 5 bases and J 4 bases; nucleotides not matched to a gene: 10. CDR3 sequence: CASSYSELAGEYNEQFF. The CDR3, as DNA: TGTGCCAGCAGTTATTCAGAACTAGCGGGGGAATACAATGAGCAGTTCTTC.

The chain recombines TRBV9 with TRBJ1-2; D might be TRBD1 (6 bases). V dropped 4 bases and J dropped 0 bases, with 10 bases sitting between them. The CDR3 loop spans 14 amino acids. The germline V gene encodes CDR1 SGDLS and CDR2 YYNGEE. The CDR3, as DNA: TGTGCCAGCAGCCCAGGACAGACTAACTATGGCTACACCTTC. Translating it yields CASSPGQTNYGYTF. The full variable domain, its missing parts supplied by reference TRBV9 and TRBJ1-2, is DSGVTQTPKHLITATGQRVTLRCSPRSGDLSVYWYQQSLDQGLQFLIQYYNGEERAKGNILERFSAQQFPDLHSELNLSSLELGDSALYFCASSPGQTNYGYTFGSGTRLTVV.

CDR3 in DNA: TGTGCCAGTAGTGCGACTAGCTCTAGCACAGATACGCAGTATTTT. It translates to CASSATSSSTDTQYF. This chain links TRBV19 with TRBJ2-3, with 7 bases aligning to TRBD2. The CDR3 loop spans 15 amino acids. Germline CDR1 is LNHDA and CDR2 is SQIVND (reference sequence). V trimming: 5 bases; J trimming: 0 bases; junction bases outside the gene matches: 5.

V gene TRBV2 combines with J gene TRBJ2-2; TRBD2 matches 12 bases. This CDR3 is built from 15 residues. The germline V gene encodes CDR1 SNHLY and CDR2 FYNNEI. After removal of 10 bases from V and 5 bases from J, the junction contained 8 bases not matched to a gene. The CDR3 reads CATRLAGEGTGELFF. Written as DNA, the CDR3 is TGTGCCACCCGACTAGCGGGAGAGGGAACCGGGGAGCTGTTTTTT.

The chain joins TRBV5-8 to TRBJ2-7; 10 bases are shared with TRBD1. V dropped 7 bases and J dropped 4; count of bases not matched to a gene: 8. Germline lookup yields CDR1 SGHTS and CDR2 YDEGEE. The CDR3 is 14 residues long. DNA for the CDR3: TGTGCCAGCTTCGACAGGGGGCTTATGTACGAGCAGTACTTC. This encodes CASFDRGLMYEQYF.

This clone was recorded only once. CDR3 loop: CASSQDGGEGETQYF. As DNA, the CDR3 is TGTGCCAGCAGCCAAGATGGCGGGGAGGGAGAGACCCAGTACTTC. The V and J genes are TRBV4-2 and TRBJ2-5, with 7 positions matching TRBD2. Germline CDR1 reads LGHNA; CDR2 reads YNFKEQ. V lost 0 bases and J lost 4; bases outside the gene matches: 5. The CDR3 runs 15 residues.

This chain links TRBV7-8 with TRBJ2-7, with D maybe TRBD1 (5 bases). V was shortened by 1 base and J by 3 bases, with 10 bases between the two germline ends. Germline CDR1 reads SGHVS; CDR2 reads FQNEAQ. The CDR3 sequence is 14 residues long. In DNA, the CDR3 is TGTGCCAGCAGCTTAGGGACAACCGACTACGAGCAGTACTTC. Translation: CASSLGTTDYEQYF.

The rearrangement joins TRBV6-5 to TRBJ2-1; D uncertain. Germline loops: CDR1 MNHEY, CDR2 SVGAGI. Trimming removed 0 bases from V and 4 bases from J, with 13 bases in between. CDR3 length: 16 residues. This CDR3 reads CASSYSWQMGYNEQFF. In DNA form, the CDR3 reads TGTGCCAGCAGTTACTCGTGGCAAATGGGGTACAATGAGCAGTTCTTC.

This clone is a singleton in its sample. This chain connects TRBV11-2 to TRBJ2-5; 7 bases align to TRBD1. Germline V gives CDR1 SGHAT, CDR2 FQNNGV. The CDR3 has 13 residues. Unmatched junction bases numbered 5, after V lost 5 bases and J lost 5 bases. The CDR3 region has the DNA TGTGCCAGCAGCGGACAGGCGTGGGAGACCCAGTACTTC. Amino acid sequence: CASSGQAWETQYF. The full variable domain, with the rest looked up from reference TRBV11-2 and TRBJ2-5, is EAGVAQSPRYKIIEKRQSVAFWCNPISGHATLYWYQQILGQGPKLLIQFQNNGVVDDSQLPKDRFSAERLKGVDSTLKIQPAKLEDSAVYLCASSGQAWETQYFGPGTRLLVL.

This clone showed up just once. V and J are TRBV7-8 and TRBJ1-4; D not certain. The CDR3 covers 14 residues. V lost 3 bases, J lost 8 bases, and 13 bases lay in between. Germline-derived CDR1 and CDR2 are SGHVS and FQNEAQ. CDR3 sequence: CASSFTRIAEKLFF. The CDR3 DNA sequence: TGTGCCAGCAGCTTTACCAGGATTGCGGAAAAACTGTTTTTT. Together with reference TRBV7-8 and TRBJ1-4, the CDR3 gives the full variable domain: GAGVSQSPRYKVAKRGQDVALRCDPISGHVSLFWYQQALGQGPEFLTYFQNEAQLDKSGLPSDRFFAERPEGSVSTLKIQRTQQEDSAVYLCASSFTRIAEKLFFGSGTQLSVL.

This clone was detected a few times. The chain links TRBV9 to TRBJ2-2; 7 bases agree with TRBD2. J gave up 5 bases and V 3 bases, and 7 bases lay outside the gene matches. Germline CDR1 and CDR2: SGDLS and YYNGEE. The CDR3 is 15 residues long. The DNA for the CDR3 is TGTGCCAGCAGCGCACCGGGAGGTGGGACCGGGGAGCTGTTTTTT. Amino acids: CASSAPGGGTGELFF.

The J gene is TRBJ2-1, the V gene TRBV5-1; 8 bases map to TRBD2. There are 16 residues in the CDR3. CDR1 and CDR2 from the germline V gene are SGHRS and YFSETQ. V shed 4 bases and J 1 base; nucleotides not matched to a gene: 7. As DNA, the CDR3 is TGCGCCAGCAGCCTGACTCGCGGGGGGTCCTACAATGAGCAGTTCTTC. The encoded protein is CASSLTRGGSYNEQFF.

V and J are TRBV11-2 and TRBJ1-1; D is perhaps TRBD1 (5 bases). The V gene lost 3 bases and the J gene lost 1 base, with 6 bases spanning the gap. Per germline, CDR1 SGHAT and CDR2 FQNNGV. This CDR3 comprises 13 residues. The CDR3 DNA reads TGTGCCAGCAGCTTGGGACCGAACACTGAAGCTTTCTTT. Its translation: CASSLGPNTEAFF.

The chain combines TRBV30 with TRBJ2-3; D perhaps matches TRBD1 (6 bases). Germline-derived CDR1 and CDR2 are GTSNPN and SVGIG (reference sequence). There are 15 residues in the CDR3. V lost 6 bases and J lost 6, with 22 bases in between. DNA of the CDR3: TGTGCCTGCCAGGGGACGGGAAGAAAGGTTGATACGCAGTATTTT. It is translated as CACQGTGRKVDTQYF.

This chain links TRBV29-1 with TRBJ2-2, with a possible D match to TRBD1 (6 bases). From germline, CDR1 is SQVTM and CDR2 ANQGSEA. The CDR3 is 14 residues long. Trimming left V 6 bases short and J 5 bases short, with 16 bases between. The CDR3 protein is CSVPGTLFTGELFF. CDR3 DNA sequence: TGCAGCGTCCCCGGGACACTTTTTACCGGGGAGCTGTTTTTT.

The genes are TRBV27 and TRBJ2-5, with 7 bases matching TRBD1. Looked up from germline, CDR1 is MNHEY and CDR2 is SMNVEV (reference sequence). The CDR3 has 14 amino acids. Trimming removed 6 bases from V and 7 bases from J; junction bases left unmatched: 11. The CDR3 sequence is CASSWTGLQGTQYF. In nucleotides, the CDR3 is TGTGCCAGCAGCTGGACAGGTCTTCAGGGGACCCAGTACTTC.

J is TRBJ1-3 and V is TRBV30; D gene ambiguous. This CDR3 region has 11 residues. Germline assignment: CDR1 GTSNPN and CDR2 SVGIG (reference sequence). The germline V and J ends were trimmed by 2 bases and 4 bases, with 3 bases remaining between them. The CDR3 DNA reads TGTGCCTGGAGTACCGGAAACACCATATATTTT. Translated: CAWSTGNTIYF. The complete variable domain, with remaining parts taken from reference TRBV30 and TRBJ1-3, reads SQTIHQWPATLVQPVGSPLSLECTVEGTSNPNLYWYRQAAGRGLQLLFYSVGIGQISSEVPQNLSASRPQDRQFILSSKKLLLSDSGFYLCAWSTGNTIYFGEGSWLTVV.

Written as DNA, the CDR3 is TGCGCCAGCAGGGACAGATACGAGCAGTACTTC. Encoded protein: CASRDRYEQYF. The chain carries TRBV23-1 and TRBJ2-7; possible D gene TRBD1, 6 bases. TRBV23-1 is an ORF, and what it does is uncertain. Trimming removed 6 bases from V and 4 bases from J, with 7 bases in between. The CDR3 runs 11 residues.